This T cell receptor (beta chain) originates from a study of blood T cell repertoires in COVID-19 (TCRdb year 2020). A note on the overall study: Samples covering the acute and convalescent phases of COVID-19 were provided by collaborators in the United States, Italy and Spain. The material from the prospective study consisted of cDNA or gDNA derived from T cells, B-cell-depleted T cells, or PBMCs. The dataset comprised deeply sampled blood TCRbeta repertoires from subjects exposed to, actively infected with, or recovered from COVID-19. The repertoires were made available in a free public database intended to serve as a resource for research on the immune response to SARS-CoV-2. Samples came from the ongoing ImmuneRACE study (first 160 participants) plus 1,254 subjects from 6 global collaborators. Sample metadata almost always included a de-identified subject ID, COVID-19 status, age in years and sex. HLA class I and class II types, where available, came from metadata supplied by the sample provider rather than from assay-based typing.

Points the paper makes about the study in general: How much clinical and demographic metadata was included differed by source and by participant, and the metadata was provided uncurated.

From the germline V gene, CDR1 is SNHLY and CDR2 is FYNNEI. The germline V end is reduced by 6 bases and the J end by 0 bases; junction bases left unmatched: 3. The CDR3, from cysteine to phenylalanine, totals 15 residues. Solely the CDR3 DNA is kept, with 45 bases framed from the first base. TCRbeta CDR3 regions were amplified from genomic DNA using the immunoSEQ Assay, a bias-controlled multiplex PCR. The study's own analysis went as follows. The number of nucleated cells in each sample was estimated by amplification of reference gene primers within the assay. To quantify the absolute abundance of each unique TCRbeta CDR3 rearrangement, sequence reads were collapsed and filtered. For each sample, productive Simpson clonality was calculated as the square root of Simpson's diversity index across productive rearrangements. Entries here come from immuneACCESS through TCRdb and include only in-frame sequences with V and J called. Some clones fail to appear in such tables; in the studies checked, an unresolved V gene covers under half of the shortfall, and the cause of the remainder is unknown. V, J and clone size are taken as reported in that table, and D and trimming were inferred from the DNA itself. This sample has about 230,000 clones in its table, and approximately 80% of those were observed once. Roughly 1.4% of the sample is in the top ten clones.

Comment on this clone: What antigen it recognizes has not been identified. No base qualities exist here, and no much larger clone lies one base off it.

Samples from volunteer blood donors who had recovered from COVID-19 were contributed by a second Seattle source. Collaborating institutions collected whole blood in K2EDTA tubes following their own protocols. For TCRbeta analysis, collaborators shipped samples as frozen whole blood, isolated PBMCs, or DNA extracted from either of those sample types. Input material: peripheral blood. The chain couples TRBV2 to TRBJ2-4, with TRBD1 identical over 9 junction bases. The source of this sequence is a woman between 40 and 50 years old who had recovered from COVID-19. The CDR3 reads CASRGTGIAKNIQYF. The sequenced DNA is TGTGCCAGCAGAGGGACAGGGATAGCCAAAAACATTCAGTACTTC.